The T cell receptor (beta chain) under discussion was sequenced for a study of blood T cell repertoires in COVID-19. Study overall: The United States, Italy and Spain supplied acute and convalescent COVID-19 samples. Sources were T cells, B-cell-depleted T cells, or PBMCs; the material itself was cDNA or gDNA.

In the authors' workflow: Reference gene primers were amplified, and this amplification served to estimate nucleated cell counts. Here immunoSEQ multiplex PCR was the method, and the copy in TCRdb shows in-frame clones only, minus some. Clone size and V and J calls were adopted from that table, with D and trimming inferred from the DNA. The sample consists of around 200,000 clones, around 86% of them appearing once. V lost 2 bases to trimming and J lost 8 bases; unmatched junction nucleotides: 6. This CDR3 is built from 15 residues. CDR1 and CDR2 from the germline V gene are SNHLY and FYNNEI. J is TRBJ1-6 and V is TRBV2; 7 bases agree with TRBD1. The receptor was isolated from a man aged 80 or over with acute or convalescent COVID-19. Sequenced: peripheral blood. CDR3 in DNA: TGTGCCAGCAGTGAAAGACAGGGATTACATTCACCCCTCCACTTT. Protein: CASSERQGLHSPLHF.